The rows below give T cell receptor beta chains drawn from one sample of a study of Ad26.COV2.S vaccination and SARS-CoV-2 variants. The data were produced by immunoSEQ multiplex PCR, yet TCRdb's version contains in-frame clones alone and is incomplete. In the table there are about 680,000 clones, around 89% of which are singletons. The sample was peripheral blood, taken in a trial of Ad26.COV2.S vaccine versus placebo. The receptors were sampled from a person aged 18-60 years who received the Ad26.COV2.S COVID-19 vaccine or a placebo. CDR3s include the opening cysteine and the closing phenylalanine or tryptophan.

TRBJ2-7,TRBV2,CASSYAGVKEEQYF
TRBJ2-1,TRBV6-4,CASSEVGLAGDYNEQFF
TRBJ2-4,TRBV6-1,CASSAMGHEPTRLAKNIQYF
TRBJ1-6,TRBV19,CASSRQEENNSPLHF
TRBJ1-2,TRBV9,CASSRDIRGYTF
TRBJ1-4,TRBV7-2,CASSLNQGGEKLFF
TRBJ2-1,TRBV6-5,CASSYGASSSYNEQFF
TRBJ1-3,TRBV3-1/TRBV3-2,CASSQEAGLRNTIYF
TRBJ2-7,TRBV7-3,CASSQGGAGSEQYF
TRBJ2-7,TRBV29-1,CSVEDLNPHEQYF
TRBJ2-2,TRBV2,CASNDLGPSNTGELFF
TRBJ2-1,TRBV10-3,CAIRGWGTDEQFF
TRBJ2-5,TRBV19,CASTRTSGVGEETQYF
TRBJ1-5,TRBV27,CASSLRSGHPQHF
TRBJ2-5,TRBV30,CAWDQGLQETQYF
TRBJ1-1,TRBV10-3,CAISDRGQIGNTEAFF
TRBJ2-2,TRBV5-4,CASSLGGQGETGELFF
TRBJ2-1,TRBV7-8,CASSLGFEQFF
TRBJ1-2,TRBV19,CASSISGTGGGGYTF
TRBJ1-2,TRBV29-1,CSVGAQVGYGYTF
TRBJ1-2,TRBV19,CASSEGQSYGYTF
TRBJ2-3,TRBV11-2,CASSFGGSDTQYF
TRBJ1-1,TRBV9,CASSVGGAWTEAFF
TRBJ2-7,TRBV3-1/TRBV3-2,CASSRLVRSYEQYF
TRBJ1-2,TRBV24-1,CATSVRLGEGYTF
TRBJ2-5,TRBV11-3,CASSLRGQETQYF
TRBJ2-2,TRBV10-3,CAISSPGRSNTGELFF
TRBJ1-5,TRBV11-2,CASSGTVNQPQHF